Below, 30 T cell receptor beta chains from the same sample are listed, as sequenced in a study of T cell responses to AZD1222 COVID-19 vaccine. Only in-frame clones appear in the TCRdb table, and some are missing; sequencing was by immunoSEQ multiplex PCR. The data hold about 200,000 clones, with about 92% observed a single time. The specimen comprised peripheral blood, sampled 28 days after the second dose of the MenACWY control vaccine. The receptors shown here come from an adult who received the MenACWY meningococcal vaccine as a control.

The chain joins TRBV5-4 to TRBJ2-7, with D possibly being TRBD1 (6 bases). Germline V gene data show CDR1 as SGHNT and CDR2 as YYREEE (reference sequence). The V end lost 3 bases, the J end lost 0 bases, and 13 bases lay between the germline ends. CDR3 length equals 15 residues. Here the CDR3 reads CASSSGQLSSYEQYF. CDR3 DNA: TGTGCCAGCAGCTCAGGACAGTTGAGCTCCTACGAGCAGTACTTC.

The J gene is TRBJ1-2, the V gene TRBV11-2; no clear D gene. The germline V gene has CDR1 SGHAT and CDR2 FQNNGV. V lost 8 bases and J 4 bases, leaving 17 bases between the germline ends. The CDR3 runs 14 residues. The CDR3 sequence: CASSPFQAGYGYTF. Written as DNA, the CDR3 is TGTGCCAGCTCTCCATTCCAGGCTGGCTATGGCTACACCTTC.

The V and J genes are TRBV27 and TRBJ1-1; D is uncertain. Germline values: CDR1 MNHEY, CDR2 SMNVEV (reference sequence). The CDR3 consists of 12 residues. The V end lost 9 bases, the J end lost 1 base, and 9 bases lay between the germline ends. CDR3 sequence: CASSTRNTEAFF. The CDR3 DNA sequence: TGTGCCAGTTCTACTCGGAACACTGAAGCTTTCTTT.

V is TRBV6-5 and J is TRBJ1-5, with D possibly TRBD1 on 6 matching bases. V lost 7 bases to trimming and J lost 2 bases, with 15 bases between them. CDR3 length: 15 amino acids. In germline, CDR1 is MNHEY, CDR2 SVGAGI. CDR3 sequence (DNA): TGTGCCAGCACCGAGTCGGGGGGCGGCAATCAGCCCCAGCATTTT. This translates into CASTESGGGNQPQHF.

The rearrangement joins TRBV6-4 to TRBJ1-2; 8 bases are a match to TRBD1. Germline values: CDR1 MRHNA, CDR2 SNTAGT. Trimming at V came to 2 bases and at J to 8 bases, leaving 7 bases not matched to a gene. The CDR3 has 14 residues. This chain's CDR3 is CASSDEGQGGGYTF. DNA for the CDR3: TGTGCCAGCAGTGACGAAGGACAGGGCGGGGGCTACACCTTC.

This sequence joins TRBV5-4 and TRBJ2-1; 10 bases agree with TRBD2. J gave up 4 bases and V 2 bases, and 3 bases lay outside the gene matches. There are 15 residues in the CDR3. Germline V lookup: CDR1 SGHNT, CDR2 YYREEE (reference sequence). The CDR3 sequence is CASSFSLAGYNEQFF. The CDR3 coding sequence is TGTGCCAGCAGCTTTTCACTAGCGGGGTACAATGAGCAGTTCTTC.

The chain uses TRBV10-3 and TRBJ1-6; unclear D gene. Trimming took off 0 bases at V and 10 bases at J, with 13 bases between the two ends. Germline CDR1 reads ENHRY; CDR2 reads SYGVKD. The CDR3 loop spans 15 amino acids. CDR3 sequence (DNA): TGTGCCATCAGTGAGTCTAGGCCGGAACTCTCACCCCTCCACTTT. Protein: CAISESRPELSPLHF.

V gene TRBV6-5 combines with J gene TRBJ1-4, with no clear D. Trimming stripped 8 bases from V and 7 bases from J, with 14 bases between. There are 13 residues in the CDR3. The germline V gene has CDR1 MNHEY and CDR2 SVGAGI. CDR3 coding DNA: TGTGCCAGCCTTAAAACCTTGGGTGAAAAACTGTTTTTT. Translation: CASLKTLGEKLFF.

CDR3 region: CASSSQPGQGEEQYF. The CDR3 DNA follows: TGTGCCAGCAGCTCGCAACCGGGACAGGGTGAAGAGCAGTACTTC. This chain connects TRBV7-8 to TRBJ2-7, with 9 bases identical to TRBD1. This CDR3 has 15 amino acids. CDR1 SGHVS and CDR2 FQNEAQ come from the germline V gene. V was clipped by 4 bases and J by 7 bases; unmatched bases: 11. The complete variable domain, with remaining parts taken from reference TRBV7-8 and TRBJ2-7, reads GAGVSQSPRYKVAKRGQDVALRCDPISGHVSLFWYQQALGQGPEFLTYFQNEAQLDKSGLPSDRFFAERPEGSVSTLKIQRTQQEDSAVYLCASSSQPGQGEEQYFGPGTRLTVT.

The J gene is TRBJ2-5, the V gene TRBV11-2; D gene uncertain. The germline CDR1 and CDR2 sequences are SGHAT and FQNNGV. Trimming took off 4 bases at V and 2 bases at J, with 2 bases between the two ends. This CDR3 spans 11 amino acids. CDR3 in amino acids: CASSSQETQYF. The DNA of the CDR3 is TGTGCCAGCAGCTCTCAAGAGACCCAGTACTTC.

The CDR3: CASSSRGGADGYTF. CDR3 coding DNA: TGCGCCAGCAGCTCCCGGGGAGGGGCGGATGGCTACACCTTC. J is TRBJ1-2 and V is TRBV5-1; a weak D match, TRBD1 (5 bases). With 3 bases removed from V and 6 bases from J, the gap between germline ends came to 15 bases. CDR3 length equals 14 residues. Germline loops: CDR1 SGHRS, CDR2 YFSETQ. The full variable domain, rest sourced from reference TRBV5-1 and TRBJ1-2, is KAGVTQTPRYLIKTRGQQVTLSCSPISGHRSVSWYQQTPGQGLQFLFEYFSETQRNKGNFPGRFSGRQFSNSRSEMNVSTLELGDSALYLCASSSRGGADGYTFGSGTRLTVV.

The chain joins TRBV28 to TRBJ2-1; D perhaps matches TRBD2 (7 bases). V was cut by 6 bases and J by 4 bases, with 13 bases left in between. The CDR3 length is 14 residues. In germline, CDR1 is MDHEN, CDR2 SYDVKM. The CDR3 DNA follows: TGTGCCAGCAGAGGGGGGGTAGCTTACAATGAGCAGTTCTTC. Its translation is CASRGGVAYNEQFF.

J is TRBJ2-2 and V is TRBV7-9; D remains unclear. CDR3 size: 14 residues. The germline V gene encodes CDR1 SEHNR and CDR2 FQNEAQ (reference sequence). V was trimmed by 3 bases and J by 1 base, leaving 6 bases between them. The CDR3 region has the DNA TGTGCCAGCAGCTTGCAAGGGAACACCGGGGAGCTGTTTTTT. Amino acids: CASSLQGNTGELFF.

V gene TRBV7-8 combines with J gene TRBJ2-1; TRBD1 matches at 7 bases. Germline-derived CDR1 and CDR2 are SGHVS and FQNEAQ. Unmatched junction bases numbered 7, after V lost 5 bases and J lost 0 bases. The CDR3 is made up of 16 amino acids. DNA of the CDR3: TGTGCCAGCAGCCGTGTGACAGGGAGCTCCTACAATGAGCAGTTCTTC. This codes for CASSRVTGSSYNEQFF.

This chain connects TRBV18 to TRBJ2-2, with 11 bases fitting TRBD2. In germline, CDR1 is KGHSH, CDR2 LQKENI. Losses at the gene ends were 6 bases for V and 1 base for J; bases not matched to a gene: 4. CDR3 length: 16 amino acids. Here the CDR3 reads CASSETSGVNTGELFF. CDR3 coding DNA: TGTGCCAGCTCGGAGACTAGCGGGGTGAACACCGGGGAGCTGTTTTTT.

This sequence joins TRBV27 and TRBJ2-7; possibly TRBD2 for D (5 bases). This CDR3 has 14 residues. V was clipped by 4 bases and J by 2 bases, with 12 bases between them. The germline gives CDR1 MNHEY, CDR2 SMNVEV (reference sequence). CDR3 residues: CASSSSIGPYEQYF. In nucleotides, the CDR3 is TGTGCCAGCAGTTCTAGCATCGGCCCCTACGAGCAGTACTTC.

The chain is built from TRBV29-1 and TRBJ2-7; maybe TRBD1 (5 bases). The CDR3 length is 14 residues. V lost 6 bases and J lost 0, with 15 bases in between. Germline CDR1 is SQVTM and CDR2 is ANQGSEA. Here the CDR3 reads CSVTTDLSSYEQYF. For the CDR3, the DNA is TGCAGCGTCACGACAGACTTAAGCTCCTACGAGCAGTACTTC.

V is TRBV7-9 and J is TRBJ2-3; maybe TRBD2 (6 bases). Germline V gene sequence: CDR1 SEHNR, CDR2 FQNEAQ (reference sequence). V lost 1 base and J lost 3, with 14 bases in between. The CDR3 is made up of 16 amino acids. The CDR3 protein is CASSLEPNGGTDTQYF. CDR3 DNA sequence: TGTGCCAGCAGCTTAGAGCCGAACGGGGGAACAGATACGCAGTATTTT.

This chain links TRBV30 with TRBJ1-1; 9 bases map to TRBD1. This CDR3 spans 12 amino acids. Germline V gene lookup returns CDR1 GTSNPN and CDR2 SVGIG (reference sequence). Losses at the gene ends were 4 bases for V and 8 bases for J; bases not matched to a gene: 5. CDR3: CAWTGTGYEAFF. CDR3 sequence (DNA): TGTGCCTGGACTGGGACAGGGTACGAAGCTTTCTTT.

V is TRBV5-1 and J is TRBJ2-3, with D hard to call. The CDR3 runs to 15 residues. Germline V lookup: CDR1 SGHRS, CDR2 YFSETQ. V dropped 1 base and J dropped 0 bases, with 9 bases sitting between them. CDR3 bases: TGCGCCAGCAGCTTGACCGGAACTAGCACAGATACGCAGTATTTT. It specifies CASSLTGTSTDTQYF.

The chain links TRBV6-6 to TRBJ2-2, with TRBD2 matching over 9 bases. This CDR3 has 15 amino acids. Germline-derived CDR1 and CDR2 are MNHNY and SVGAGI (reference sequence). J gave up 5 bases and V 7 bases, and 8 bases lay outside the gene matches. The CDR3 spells CASTGGRAGTGELFF. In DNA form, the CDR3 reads TGTGCCAGCACGGGCGGGAGGGCCGGGACCGGGGAGCTGTTTTTT.

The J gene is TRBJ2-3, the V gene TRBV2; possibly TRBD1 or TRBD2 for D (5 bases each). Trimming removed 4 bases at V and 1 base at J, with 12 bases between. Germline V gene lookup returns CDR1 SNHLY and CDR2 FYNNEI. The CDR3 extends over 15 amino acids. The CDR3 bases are TGTGCCAGCAGTGGGGGGACGGGTCGCACAGATACGCAGTATTTT. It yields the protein CASSGGTGRTDTQYF.

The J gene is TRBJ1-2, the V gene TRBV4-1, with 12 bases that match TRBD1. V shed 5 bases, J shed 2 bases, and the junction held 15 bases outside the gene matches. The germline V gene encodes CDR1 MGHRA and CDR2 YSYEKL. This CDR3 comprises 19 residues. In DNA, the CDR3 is TGCGCCAGCAGCACCCGCGGGGGACAGGGGGCTTTTATGAACTATGGCTACACCTTC. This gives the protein CASSTRGGQGAFMNYGYTF.

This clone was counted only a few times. The CDR3: CASSSRWGQSIGTGNEQFF. The DNA for the CDR3 is TGTGCCAGCAGCTCCCGATGGGGACAGAGCATAGGAACCGGGAATGAGCAGTTCTTC. V is TRBV11-2 and J is TRBJ2-1; TRBD1 agrees at 7 bases. V lost 4 bases, J lost 7 bases, and 22 bases stayed unmatched. Germline V gives CDR1 SGHAT, CDR2 FQNNGV. The CDR3 covers 19 residues. The full variable domain, rest sourced from reference TRBV11-2 and TRBJ2-1, is EAGVAQSPRYKIIEKRQSVAFWCNPISGHATLYWYQQILGQGPKLLIQFQNNGVVDDSQLPKDRFSAERLKGVDSTLKIQPAKLEDSAVYLCASSSRWGQSIGTGNEQFFGPGTRLTVL.

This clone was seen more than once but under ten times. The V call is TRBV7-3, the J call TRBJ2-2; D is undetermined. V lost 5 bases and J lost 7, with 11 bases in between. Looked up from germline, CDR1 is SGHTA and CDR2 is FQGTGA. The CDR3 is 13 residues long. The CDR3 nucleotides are TGTGCCAGCAGCCTCTCGCCCGGCGGGGAGCTGTTTTTT. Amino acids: CASSLSPGGELFF. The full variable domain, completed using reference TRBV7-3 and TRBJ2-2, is GAGVSQTPSNKVTEKGKYVELRCDPISGHTALYWYRQSLGQGPEFLIYFQGTGAADDSGLPNDRFFAVRPEGSVSTLKIQRTERGDSAVYLCASSLSPGGELFFGEGSRLTVL.

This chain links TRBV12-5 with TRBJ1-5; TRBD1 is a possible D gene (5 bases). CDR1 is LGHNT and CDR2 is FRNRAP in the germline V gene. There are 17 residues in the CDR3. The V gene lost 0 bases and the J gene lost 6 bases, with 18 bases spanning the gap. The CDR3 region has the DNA TGTGCTAGTGGTTTGGTACTCGGGCAGGGATCACCTCAGCCCCAGCATTTT. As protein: CASGLVLGQGSPQPQHF. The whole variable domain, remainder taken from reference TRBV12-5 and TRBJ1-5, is DARVTQTPRHKVTEMGQEVTMRCQPILGHNTVFWYRQTMMQGLELLAYFRNRAPLDDSGMPKDRFSAEMPDATLATLKIQPSEPRDSAVYFCASGLVLGQGSPQPQHFGDGTRLSIL.

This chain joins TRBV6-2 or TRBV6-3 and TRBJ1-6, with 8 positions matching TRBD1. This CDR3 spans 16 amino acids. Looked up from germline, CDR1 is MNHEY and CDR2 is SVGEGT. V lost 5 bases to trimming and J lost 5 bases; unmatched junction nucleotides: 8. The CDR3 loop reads CASSTYTGQDNSPLHF. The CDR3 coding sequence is TGTGCCAGCAGTACGTATACGGGACAGGATAATTCACCCCTCCACTTT.

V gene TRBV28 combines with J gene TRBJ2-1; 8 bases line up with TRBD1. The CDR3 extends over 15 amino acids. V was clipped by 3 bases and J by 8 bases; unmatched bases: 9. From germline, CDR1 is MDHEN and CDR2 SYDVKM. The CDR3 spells CASSLVAGGRDEQFF. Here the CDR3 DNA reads TGTGCCAGCAGTTTGGTGGCAGGGGGCCGGGATGAGCAGTTCTTC.

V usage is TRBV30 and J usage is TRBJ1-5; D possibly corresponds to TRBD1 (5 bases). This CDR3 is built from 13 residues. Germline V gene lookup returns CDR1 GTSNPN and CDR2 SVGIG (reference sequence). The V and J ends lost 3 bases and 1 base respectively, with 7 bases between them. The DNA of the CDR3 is TGTGCCTGGAGGGGGCGAAGCAATCAGCCCCAGCATTTT. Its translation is CAWRGRSNQPQHF.

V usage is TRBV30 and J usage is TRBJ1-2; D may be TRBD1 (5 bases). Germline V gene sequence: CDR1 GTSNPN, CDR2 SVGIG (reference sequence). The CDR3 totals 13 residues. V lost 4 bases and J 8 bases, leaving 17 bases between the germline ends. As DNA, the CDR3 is TGTGCCTGGACTCACGGGACCCCGCTAGGCTACACCTTC. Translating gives CAWTHGTPLGYTF.